Shown below are 24 T cell receptor beta chains from a single sample sequenced in a study of T-cell reconstitution after alpha-beta-depleted transplantation in children. The authors prepared the TCRbeta library with unique molecular identifiers. TCRdb reprocessed the PCR reads via MiXCR and lists one record per CDR3 protein. The data hold 550,000 to 800,000 distinct CDR3 sequences, with 13% observed a single time. Sequenced material: PBMCs, taken before TCRalphabeta/CD19-depleted stem cell transplant. The source is a girl aged 2-10 years with congenital amegakaryocytic thrombocytopenia, due to receive a stem cell transplant.

This clonotype was found many times. V usage is TRBV4-1 and J usage is TRBJ2-1; D remains unclear. This CDR3 has 15 amino acids. Trimming cost V 5 bases and J 0 bases, with 11 bases left between them. The germline V gene has CDR1 MGHRA and CDR2 YSYEKL. CDR3 loop: CASSTMGSSYNEQFF. The CDR3 region has the DNA TGCGCCAGCAGCACTATGGGTAGCTCCTACAATGAGCAGTTCTTC.

This clonotype was found many times. V is TRBV20-1 and J is TRBJ2-7; the D gene is possibly TRBD2 (6 bases). The V end lost 5 bases, the J end lost 4 bases, and 15 bases lay between the germline ends. From germline, CDR1 is DFQATT and CDR2 SNEGSKA (reference sequence). The CDR3 is 13 residues long. CDR3 in amino acids: CSACPGAGYEQYF. DNA of the CDR3: TGCAGTGCTTGTCCGGGAGCAGGGTACGAGCAGTACTTC.

This clonotype was seen a few times. The chain is built from TRBV7-9 and TRBJ2-7, with D perhaps TRBD2 (6 bases). Between the trimmed V and J ends, which lost 0 bases and 7 bases, there was a span of 13 bases. Germline CDR1 reads SEHNR; CDR2 reads FQNEAQ (reference sequence). The CDR3 has 14 residues. CDR3 residues: CASSLAGGLLEQYF. Written as DNA, the CDR3 is TGTGCCAGCAGCTTAGCGGGAGGACTACTGGAGCAGTACTTC.

This clonotype was seen at least ten times. V usage is TRBV29-1 and J usage is TRBJ2-5; D remains unclear. Trimming shortened V by 3 bases and J by 5 bases, and 4 bases separated the two germline ends. The CDR3 has 10 amino acids. Germline-derived CDR1 and CDR2 are SQVTM and ANQGSEA. The CDR3 protein is CSVDLETQYF. The CDR3 DNA sequence: TGCAGCGTTGATCTCGAGACCCAGTACTTC.

This clonotype showed up just a few times. The chain is built from TRBV19 and TRBJ2-3; TRBD1 matches at 8 bases. The junction had 6 bases not matched to a gene; V was cut back by 5 bases and J by 2 bases. From germline, CDR1 is LNHDA and CDR2 SQIVND (reference sequence). The CDR3 is made up of 15 amino acids. This CDR3 is CASSSQGVSTDTQYF. DNA of the CDR3: TGTGCCAGTAGTTCACAGGGGGTGTCCACAGATACGCAGTATTTT.

The table lists this clonotype with a few counts. This chain joins TRBV20-1 and TRBJ2-5; possible D gene TRBD1, 6 bases. Trimming shortened V by 0 bases and J by 2 bases, and 10 bases separated the two germline ends. This CDR3 contains 14 residues. Germline lookup yields CDR1 DFQATT and CDR2 SNEGSKA (reference sequence). The CDR3 sequence is CSARDRQGQETQYF. The CDR3 DNA is TGCAGTGCTAGAGATCGGCAGGGGCAAGAGACCCAGTACTTC.

In this sample, this clonotype turned up many times. The gene calls are TRBV7-2 and TRBJ2-7; 8 bases align to TRBD1. This CDR3 has 14 amino acids. V lost 2 bases to trimming and J lost 1 base; unmatched junction nucleotides: 1. Germline V lookup: CDR1 SGHTA, CDR2 FQGNSA. The CDR3 DNA reads TGTGCCAGCAGCTTAAGGACAGGGTCCTACGAGCAGTACTTC. This gives the protein CASSLRTGSYEQYF.

This clonotype was counted many times. The gene calls are TRBV10-3 and TRBJ2-3; 7 nucleotides align to TRBD1. V shed 10 bases and J 2 bases; nucleotides not matched to a gene: 9. CDR1 is ENHRY, CDR2 SYGVKD, per germline. The CDR3 spans 14 residues. CDR3 nucleotide sequence: TGTGCCACCAGAGGACAGGTCCCCACAGATACGCAGTATTTT. This encodes CATRGQVPTDTQYF.

This clonotype showed up many times. The chain combines TRBV4-1 with TRBJ2-1; possibly TRBD1 or TRBD2 for D (5 bases each). This CDR3 region has 13 residues. The germline gives CDR1 MGHRA, CDR2 YSYEKL. Trimming stripped 2 bases from V and 10 bases from J, with 12 bases between. CDR3 residues: CASSQLGVSEQFF. The CDR3 DNA follows: TGCGCCAGCAGCCAACTGGGGGTTAGCGAGCAGTTCTTC.

This clonotype was seen repeatedly, ten times or more. V usage is TRBV5-1 and J usage is TRBJ2-1; D not resolved. Germline values: CDR1 SGHRS, CDR2 YFSETQ. The CDR3 sequence is 14 residues long. With 2 bases removed from V and 0 bases from J, the gap between germline ends came to 6 bases. CDR3 coding DNA: TGCGCCAGCAGCTTCCCGAGCTCCTACAATGAGCAGTTCTTC. It encodes CASSFPSSYNEQFF. The entire variable domain, with the rest obtained from reference TRBV5-1 and TRBJ2-1, is as follows: KAGVTQTPRYLIKTRGQQVTLSCSPISGHRSVSWYQQTPGQGLQFLFEYFSETQRNKGNFPGRFSGRQFSNSRSEMNVSTLELGDSALYLCASSFPSSYNEQFFGPGTRLTVL.

Turning to this clonotype: This may arise from a read error, as a much more abundant clone is one base away. No DNA is shown, since the ends of the CDR3 on it are uncertain; the CDR3 is the one TCRdb lists. The chain recombines TRBV29-1 with TRBJ1-2; the table calls TRBD1, which could not be checked here. CDR1 is SQVTM and CDR2 is ANQGSEA in the germline V gene. The CDR3 adds up to 12 amino acids, both ends counted. This chain's CDR3 is CSVAQGTYGDTF.

This clonotype showed up many times. The chain couples TRBV28 to TRBJ2-2; no clear D gene. Germline V lookup: CDR1 MDHEN, CDR2 SYDVKM. CDR3 length: 13 residues. Deletions cut 7 bases from V and 2 bases from J, with 8 bases between. Here the CDR3 DNA reads TGTGCCAGCACCAGGCCTAACACCGGGGAGCTGTTTTTT. It translates to CASTRPNTGELFF.

This clonotype has a handful of counts. The CDR3 sequence is CASSPQGGGEQYF. The CDR3, as DNA: TGTGCCAGCAGCCCCCAGGGAGGTGGCGAGCAGTACTTC. V gene TRBV14 combines with J gene TRBJ2-7, with a possible D match to TRBD2 (6 bases). V lost 4 bases and J 6 bases, leaving 13 bases between the germline ends. The CDR3 has 13 residues. Germline lookup yields CDR1 SGHDN and CDR2 FVKESK. The full variable domain, rest sourced from reference TRBV14 and TRBJ2-7, is EAGVTQFPSHSVIEKGQTVTLRCDPISGHDNLYWYRRVMGKEIKFLLHFVKESKQDESGMPNNRFLAERTGGTYSTLKVQPAELEDSGVYFCASSPQGGGEQYFGPGTRLTVT.

Ten or more counts support this clonotype. V usage is TRBV20-1 and J usage is TRBJ1-2; tentative D call: TRBD1 (6 bases). Germline CDR1 is DFQATT and CDR2 is SNEGSKA (reference sequence). The CDR3 loop spans 15 amino acids. Deletions cut 5 bases from V and 13 bases from J, with 29 bases between. The CDR3 DNA is TGCAGTGCTGATCTCCAGCCTCGGGACACTAAACCGTTCACCTTC. Translation gives CSADLQPRDTKPFTF.

This chain links TRBV7-2 with TRBJ2-7; D ambiguous. V dropped 3 bases and J dropped 4 bases, with 16 bases sitting between them. Germline V gene sequence: CDR1 SGHTA, CDR2 FQGNSA. The CDR3 contains 15 residues. The CDR3 DNA reads as TGTGCCAGCAGCTTGGACCCTAGGGCGGATTACGAGCAGTACTTC. This sequence encodes CASSLDPRADYEQYF.

This clonotype was detected many times. V usage is TRBV5-1 and J usage is TRBJ2-7; TRBD1 might be the D (5 bases). V shed 1 base and J shed 5 bases, with 13 bases lying between them. The CDR3 is 14 amino acids. CDR1 and CDR2 (germline): SGHRS, YFSETQ. DNA for the CDR3: TGCGCCAGCAGCTTGACTTCCGGACAACACGAGCAGTACTTC. Encoded protein: CASSLTSGQHEQYF.

This chain joins TRBV21-1 and TRBJ2-7; the table calls TRBD1, which could not be checked here. TRBV21-1 is described as a pseudogene. The CDR3 consists of 13 residues. Here the CDR3 reads CASSTPVTYEQYF. The CDR3 DNA follows: TGTGCCAGCAGCACCCCTGTTACCTACGAGCAGTACTTC.

In its sample, this clonotype was seen many times. The chain couples TRBV6-5 to TRBJ2-5; 8 bases align to TRBD2. V dropped 4 bases and J dropped 4; count of bases not matched to a gene: 8. There are 15 residues in the CDR3. The V gene's germline CDR1 is MNHEY and CDR2 SVGAGI. DNA of the CDR3: TGTGCCAGCAGTTCGCCCGGGACTAGAACAGAGACCCAGTACTTC. It codes for CASSSPGTRTETQYF.

This chain links TRBV5-6 with TRBJ2-7, with 10 positions matching TRBD2. V dropped 2 bases and J dropped 7; count of bases not matched to a gene: 3. This CDR3 is built from 13 residues. Looked up from germline, CDR1 is SGHDT and CDR2 is YYEEEE. The CDR3 DNA is TGTGCCAGCAGCTTTCTAGCGGGAGAGGAGCAGTACTTC. Residues: CASSFLAGEEQYF.

At least ten counts were recorded for this clonotype. The chain is built from TRBV9 and TRBJ1-2, with 8 bases aligning to TRBD1. This CDR3 spans 14 amino acids. Germline V lookup: CDR1 SGDLS, CDR2 YYNGEE. The J segment lost 1 base and the V segment lost 3 bases, leaving 2 bases of the junction unmatched. The CDR3 region has the DNA TGTGCCAGCAGCGCAGGACAGGGTAACTATGGCTACACCTTC. Encoded protein: CASSAGQGNYGYTF.

The chain employs TRBV7-2 and TRBJ2-7; perhaps D is TRBD1 or TRBD2 (5 bases each). The CDR3 length is 12 residues. In germline, CDR1 is SGHTA, CDR2 FQGNSA. V was clipped by 5 bases and J by 6 bases, with 11 bases between them. The CDR3 region is CASSIRGGEQYF. The DNA of the CDR3 is TGTGCCAGCAGCATACGTGGGGGCGAGCAGTACTTC.

The chain carries TRBV10-2 and TRBJ2-7; no reliable D call. This CDR3 region has 13 residues. The germline gives CDR1 WSHSY, CDR2 SAAADI. The ends were cut back, 5 bases at V and 2 bases at J, with 10 bases in the middle. Here the CDR3 reads CASSNNGTYEQYF. In nucleotides, the CDR3 is TGCGCCAGCAGTAATAACGGTACCTACGAGCAGTACTTC.

This clonotype was picked up a small number of times. This rearrangement joins TRBV28 to TRBJ2-3; 7 bases are shared with TRBD2. After removal of 5 bases from V and 2 bases from J, the junction contained 7 bases not matched to a gene. The CDR3 spans 15 residues. Germline V gives CDR1 MDHEN, CDR2 SYDVKM. CDR3 amino acids: CASSGGLTPTDTQYF. CDR3 DNA: TGTGCCAGCAGTGGGGGACTAACCCCCACAGATACGCAGTATTTT.

This clonotype was observed at least ten times. This chain uses TRBV6-5 with TRBJ2-1; 15 nucleotides agree with TRBD2. Trimming removed 0 bases from V and 5 bases from J; junction bases left unmatched: 2. CDR3 length equals 17 residues. CDR1 and CDR2 (germline): MNHEY, SVGAGI. CDR3 region: CASSYSGTSGRHNEQFF. As DNA, the CDR3 is TGTGCCAGCAGTTACTCAGGGACTAGCGGGAGGCACAATGAGCAGTTCTTC.